Listed here are 6 T cell receptor beta chains from one sample, sequenced in a study of T cells after posttransplantation cyclophosphamide. The method was immunoSEQ multiplex PCR; TCRdb's version includes in-frame clones alone and lacks a portion of them. The sample shows under 20,000 clones, around 95% of them seen only once. Cells defined as naive were viable CD3+CD4+ or CD3+CD8+ and CCR7+CD45RA+CD45RO-CD95-CD27+CD28+. The sample consisted of naive CD4+ T cells sorted from blood. The receptors were sampled from a woman in her fifties or sixties in good health and a related stem cell transplant donor.

The chain links TRBV28 to TRBJ1-1, with 7 bases identical to TRBD1. J gave up 3 bases and V 3 bases, and 7 bases lay outside the gene matches. Germline V gene lookup returns CDR1 MDHEN and CDR2 SYDVKM. This CDR3 comprises 15 residues. CDR3 DNA sequence: TGTGCCAGCAGTTTTATGTCAGGGGGGTACACTGAAGCTTTCTTT. Protein: CASSFMSGGYTEAFF.

The V call is TRBV2, the J call TRBJ2-1, with TRBD2 matching 7 bases. The CDR3 is 17 residues long. Germline CDR1 is SNHLY and CDR2 is FYNNEI. After removal of 4 bases from V and 7 bases from J, the junction contained 16 bases not matched to a gene. The CDR3 DNA reads TGTGCCAGCAGTGTGGCTCGACGGGGCGGGAGATTGAATGAGCAGTTCTTC. This translates into CASSVARRGGRLNEQFF. Drawing the rest from reference TRBV2 and TRBJ2-1, the complete variable domain is EPEVTQTPSHQVTQMGQEVILRCVPISNHLYFYWYRQILGQKVEFLVSFYNNEISEKSEIFDDQFSVERPDGSNFTLKIRSTKLEDSAMYFCASSVARRGGRLNEQFFGPGTRLTVL.

V is TRBV15 and J is TRBJ2-1, with D perhaps matching TRBD1 (10 bases). The CDR3 has 20 residues. The V end lost 1 base, the J end lost 8 bases, and 30 bases lay between the germline ends. Germline V CDR1 and CDR2: LNHNV, YYDKDF (reference sequence). Here the CDR3 DNA reads TGTGCCACCAGCAGAGGCGACAGGGGGCTTGGCGGGAGGGTCGGCGATGAGCAGTTCTTC. Protein: CATSRGDRGLGGRVGDEQFF.

V gene TRBV6-6 combines with J gene TRBJ1-6; 8 nucleotides align to TRBD1. CDR1 and CDR2 from the germline V gene are MNHNY and SVGAGI (reference sequence). CDR3 length: 14 amino acids. Losses at the gene ends were 2 bases for V and 8 bases for J; bases not matched to a gene: 2. The CDR3 is CASSYGQGYSPLHF. The CDR3 DNA reads TGTGCCAGCAGTTACGGACAGGGCTATTCACCCCTCCACTTT.

The chain uses TRBV7-6 and TRBJ1-1; TRBD1 is a possible D gene (6 bases). Trimming removed 0 bases at V and 0 bases at J, with 8 bases between. Germline CDR1 and CDR2: SGHVS and FNYEAQ. The CDR3 sequence is 15 residues long. CDR3 sequence: CASSLAGALNTEAFF. The DNA of the CDR3 is TGTGCCAGCAGCTTAGCGGGGGCACTGAACACTGAAGCTTTCTTT.

The chain is built from TRBV5-4 and TRBJ2-7; 10 bases agree with TRBD1. V lost 4 bases and J lost 3; bases outside the gene matches: 7. The germline gives CDR1 SGHNT, CDR2 YYREEE (reference sequence). The CDR3 covers 15 residues. This CDR3 reads CASSPGTGALYEQYF. The CDR3 DNA follows: TGTGCCAGCAGCCCGGGGACAGGGGCTCTCTACGAGCAGTACTTC.